A selection of T cell receptor beta chains follows, all from one sample in a study of T cells in tuberculosis. Only in-frame clones appear in the TCRdb table, and some are missing; sequencing was by immunoSEQ multiplex PCR. The sample contains about 58,000 clones, approximately 86% of which appear only once. Sequenced sample: CD1b-GMM tetramer-negative cells sorted from PBMCs. These receptors were collected from an adult woman with latent tuberculosis. Both conserved end residues are part of each CDR3. The order of the fields is CDR3 length, D gene, clone size, V gene, J gene, CDR3 DNA, CDR3 protein. The D gene is left open where the match is weak. Clone size is stated in some rows and not others, as once, few, many or a class when expanded.

>15|-|-|TRBV7-9|TRBJ1-5
TGTGCCAGCAGCTTTGGGAGCTCAATCGAGGGGCCCCAGCATTTT
CASSFGSSIEGPQHF
>17|TRBD2|few|TRBV14|TRBJ2-1
TGTGCCAGCAGCCAAGTGGTGGGAGGGCCAGACGACAATGAGCAGTTCTTC
CASSQVVGGPDDNEQFF
>13|-|-|TRBV9|TRBJ2-7
TGTGCCAGCAGCGTAGCTGGTTCCTACGAGCAGTACTTC
CASSVAGSYEQYF
>13|-|-|TRBV28|TRBJ1-5
TGTGCCAGCAGTTCCCAGGGGAGTCAGCCCCAGCATTTT
CASSSQGSQPQHF
>12|-|-|TRBV29-1|TRBJ1-1
TGCAGCGCAGACGGTCAGGAATATGAAGCTTTCTTT
CSADGQEYEAFF
>13|-|-|TRBV7-6|TRBJ1-5
TGTGCCAGCAGCTTGGCCAGCAATCAGCCCCAGCATTTT
CASSLASNQPQHF
>15|-|-|TRBV5-8|TRBJ1-4
TGTGCCAGCAGCCGGAACCGCGGCTTTAATGAAAAACTGTTTTTT
CASSRNRGFNEKLFF
>11|-|-|TRBV4-1|TRBJ2-2
TGCGCCAGCGGGCGATCCGGGGAGCTGTTTTTT
CASGRSGELFF
>17|-|-|TRBV7-9|TRBJ1-1
TGTGCCAGCAGCCTACCCAGAAGGTTCGGGGAACCCGAGGAAGCTTTCTTT
CASSLPRRFGEPEEAFF
>13|-|once|TRBV14|TRBJ2-3
TGTGCCAGCAGCCCAGTGGGGCAAGATACGCAGTATTTT
CASSPVGQDTQYF
>14|-|-|TRBV19|TRBJ2-1
TGTGCCAGTAGTATCCGAACACTAGAGAATGAGCAGTTCTTC
CASSIRTLENEQFF
>18|TRBD2|-|TRBV5-1|TRBJ2-1
TGCGCCAGCAAAGTTGGACTAGCGGGTAGCAGCTCCTACAATGAGCAGTTCTTC
CASKVGLAGSSSYNEQFF
>15|-|-|TRBV27|TRBJ2-3
TGTGCCAGCAGTTTATTGGGACAAAGCACAGATACGCAGTATTTT
CASSLLGQSTDTQYF
>11|-|-|TRBV29-1|TRBJ1-1
TGCAGCGTTGCGGGGATGACTGAAGCTTTCTTT
CSVAGMTEAFF
>13|TRBD1|once|TRBV6-1|TRBJ1-2
TGTGCCAGCAGTGAAACGACAGGGGGAGGCTACACCTTC
CASSETTGGGYTF
>15|-|-|TRBV5-6|TRBJ2-1
TGTGCCAGCAGCCGGGACTGGGCATCCTACAATGAGCAGTTCTTC
CASSRDWASYNEQFF
>14|TRBD1|-|TRBV28|TRBJ2-5
TGTGCCAGCAGTCCAGGGGACAGTAGGGAGATCCAGTACTTC
CASSPGDSREIQYF
>14|TRBD2|-|TRBV4-1|TRBJ2-7
TGCGCCAGCAGCCAAGGGGACTACTCCTACGAGCAGTACTTC
CASSQGDYSYEQYF
>17|-|-|TRBV5-1|TRBJ2-1
TGCGCCAGCAGCTTGGTGGGTCTAGCCGGAATACACAATGAGCAGTTCTTC
CASSLVGLAGIHNEQFF
>17|TRBD1|-|TRBV7-9|TRBJ2-7
TGTGCCAGCAGTTTCTTCCCCAACCGGGACAGGGGCTACGAGCAGTACTTC
CASSFFPNRDRGYEQYF
>16|-|-|TRBV6-5|TRBJ2-1
TGTGCCAGCAGTTACTCGAAGGGTGCGGGTCGAGGGGAGCAGTTCTTC
CASSYSKGAGRGEQFF
>15|TRBD1|-|TRBV2|TRBJ2-7
TGTGCCAGCAGGAGGTCAGGACAGGGGTCCTACGAGCAGTACTTC
CASRRSGQGSYEQYF
>15|-|-|TRBV5-8|TRBJ1-2
TGTGCCAGCAGCCTTCCCGGAGGGGAACAACCGGGCTACACCTTC
CASSLPGGEQPGYTF
>16|-|-|TRBV2|TRBJ2-3
TGTGCCAGCACCGCGAGTCGGGGTTGGAGCACAGATACGCAGTATTTT
CASTASRGWSTDTQYF
>14|-|-|TRBV28|TRBJ1-2
TGTGCCAGCAATACCAAGGGGGGGGTTGGTGGCTACACCTTC
CASNTKGGVGGYTF
>14|TRBD2|-|TRBV4-2|TRBJ2-5
TGTGCCAGCAGCCAAGGGGGGGGCCAAGAGACCCAGTACTTC
CASSQGGGQETQYF
>13|-|-|TRBV28|TRBJ1-1
TGTGCCAGCAGACCCATGGGTACCGGGATAGCTTTCTTT
CASRPMGTGIAFF
>14|TRBD1|-|TRBV25-1|TRBJ1-2
TGTGCCAGCAGTGAAGACAGGGGTCGGGACGGCTACACCTTC
CASSEDRGRDGYTF
>18|TRBD2|-|TRBV25-1|TRBJ2-1
TGTGCCAGCAGCCGAATGGGGTCAACTAGCGAGTCCTACAATGAGCAGTTCTTC
CASSRMGSTSESYNEQFF
>13|-|-|TRBV28|TRBJ2-4
TGTGCCAGCACCTCCCGGAGGTATAGCATTCAGTACTTC
CASTSRRYSIQYF
>17|-|once|TRBV9|TRBJ2-3
TGTGCCAGCAGCGTAGCCTCTGGGGCCGCGTTGGCAGATACGCAGTATTTT
CASSVASGAALADTQYF
>14|TRBD1|-|TRBV4-2|TRBJ2-7
TGTGCCAGCAGCCCCCGGGACAGGGAATACGAGCAGTACTTC
CASSPRDREYEQYF
>15|TRBD1|-|TRBV5-1|TRBJ1-1
TGCGCCAGCAGCTTAACAGGGGGCGCTTACACTGAAGCTTTCTTT
CASSLTGGAYTEAFF
>18|TRBD2|-|TRBV7-9|TRBJ2-2
TGTGCCAGCAGCCCGGGACTAGCGGGGGTCCTTCACACCGGGGAGCTGTTTTTT
CASSPGLAGVLHTGELFF
>16|-|-|TRBV4-2|TRBJ2-3
TGTGCCAGCAGCCAAGTGGGGCAGGGGATCGCTGGTACGCAGTATTTT
CASSQVGQGIAGTQYF
>15|-|-|TRBV11-3|TRBJ2-3
TGTGCCAGCAGCCGATCGGGGTACCGCACAGATACGCAGTATTTT
CASSRSGYRTDTQYF
>14|-|-|TRBV7-6|TRBJ2-5
TGTGCCAGCAGCCCGGCCCAGCGGGTCGAGGGGCAGTACTTC
CASSPAQRVEGQYF
>14|TRBD1|-|TRBV2|TRBJ1-5
TGTGCCAGCAGTGGAGACAGGGGCCGGCAGCCCCAGCATTTT
CASSGDRGRQPQHF
>13|-|-|TRBV27|TRBJ2-1
TGTGCCAGCAGGTTCAGCTCCTACAATGAGCAGTTCTTC
CASRFSSYNEQFF
>17|TRBD1|once|TRBV9|TRBJ2-7
TGTGCCAGCAGCGTAAGCCCCTACAGGGGAAGGGAGTACGAGCAGTACTTC
CASSVSPYRGREYEQYF
>16|TRBD2|-|TRBV27|TRBJ2-2
TGTGCCAGCAGCCCCCTAGCGGGAGGGCCCAGCGGGGAGCTGTTTTTT
CASSPLAGGPSGELFF
>14|TRBD1|-|TRBV5-8|TRBJ2-7
TGTGCCAGCAGCTGGACAGGGGGCTATAACGAGCAGTACTTC
CASSWTGGYNEQYF
>15|-|-|TRBV11-2|TRBJ2-1
TGTGCCAGCAGCTTAATGAGGGTTTCCTACAATGAGCAGTTCTTC
CASSLMRVSYNEQFF
>16|TRBD2|-|TRBV29-1|TRBJ2-1
TGCAGCGTTGAGCCTTCACTAGCGGGGGACTACAATGAGCAGTTCTTC
CSVEPSLAGDYNEQFF
>18|TRBD1|-|TRBV29-1|TRBJ1-2
TGCAGCGTTGAAGATCTTGCGGGACAGGTAGGGGGAAATGATGGCTACACCTTC
CSVEDLAGQVGGNDGYTF
>15|-|-|TRBV23-1|TRBJ2-3
TGCGCCAGCAGTCCCACGGTAAATCGCACAGATACGCAGTATTTT
CASSPTVNRTDTQYF
>15|-|-|TRBV7-9|TRBJ2-7
TGTGCCAGCAGCTTACTCCGGGACTCCAGCCACGAGCAGTACTTC
CASSLLRDSSHEQYF
>15|TRBD1|-|TRBV7-2|TRBJ1-2
TGTGCCAGCAGCTTCGGACAGGGGGTGAACTATGGCTACACCTTC
CASSFGQGVNYGYTF
>16|TRBD1|-|TRBV4-2|TRBJ1-1
TGTGCCAGCGCACCACTCGGGACAGGGTCGAACACTGAAGCTTTCTTT
CASAPLGTGSNTEAFF
>17|TRBD2|-|TRBV5-1|TRBJ2-1
TGCGCCAGCAGCTTGGTTCGAGCGGGGGACCTATACAATGAGCAGTTCTTC
CASSLVRAGDLYNEQFF